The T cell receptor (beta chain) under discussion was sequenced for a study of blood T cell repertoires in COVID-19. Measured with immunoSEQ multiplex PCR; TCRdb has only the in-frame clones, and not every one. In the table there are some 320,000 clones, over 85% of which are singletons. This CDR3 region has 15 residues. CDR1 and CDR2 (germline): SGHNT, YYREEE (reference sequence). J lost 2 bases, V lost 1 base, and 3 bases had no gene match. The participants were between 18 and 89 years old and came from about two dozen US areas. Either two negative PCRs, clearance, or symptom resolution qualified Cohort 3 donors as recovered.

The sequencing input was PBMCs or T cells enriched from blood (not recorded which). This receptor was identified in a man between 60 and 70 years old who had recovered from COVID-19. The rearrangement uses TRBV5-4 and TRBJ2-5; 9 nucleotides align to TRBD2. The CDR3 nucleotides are TGTGCCAGCAGCTTGTCTAGCGGGACACAAGAGACCCAGTACTTC. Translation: CASSLSSGTQETQYF.